This T cell receptor (beta chain) was sequenced during a study of CD8+ T cells in alopecia areata. In the study overall: The drug, oral tofacitinib, was given to treated patients at 5 to 10 mg twice daily. The drug, tofacitinib, lasted 6 to 18 months, followed by 6 months off drug. Overall study findings and caveats: Scalp lesions, especially in alopecia totalis/universalis, had higher clonality than normal scalp.

As to this clone: Its cognate antigen is unknown.

Alopecia areata patients had lesional scalp punch biopsies and peripheral blood taken from them. Following RNA extraction, reverse transcription yielded cDNA that acted as the sequencing template. The data were produced by immunoSEQ multiplex PCR, yet TCRdb's version contains in-frame clones alone and is incomplete. This table holds about 12,000 clones, around 62% found once. The clonotype comes from a human donor with alopecia areata. Sequenced sample: skin.

The CDR3: CASSRTGGYEQYF. As DNA, the CDR3 is TGTGCCAGCAGTAGGACAGGGGGCTACGAGCAGTACTTC. The rearrangement uses TRBV7-9 and TRBJ2-5; 10 bases line up with TRBD1. The DNA matches TRBJ2-7 better at its end, which makes the J call doubtful. Germline values: CDR1 SEHNR, CDR2 FQNEAQ (reference sequence). The CDR3 length is 13 residues.